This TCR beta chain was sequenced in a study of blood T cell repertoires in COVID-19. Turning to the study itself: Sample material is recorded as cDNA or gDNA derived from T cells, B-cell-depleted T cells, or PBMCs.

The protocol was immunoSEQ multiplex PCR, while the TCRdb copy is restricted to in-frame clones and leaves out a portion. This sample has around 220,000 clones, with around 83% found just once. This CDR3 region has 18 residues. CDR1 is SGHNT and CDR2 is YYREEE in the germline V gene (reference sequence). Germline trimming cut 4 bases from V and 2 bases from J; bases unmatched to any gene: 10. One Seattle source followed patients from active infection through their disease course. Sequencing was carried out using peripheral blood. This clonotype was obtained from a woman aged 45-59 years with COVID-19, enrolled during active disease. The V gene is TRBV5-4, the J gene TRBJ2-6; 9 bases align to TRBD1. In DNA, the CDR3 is TGTGCCAGCAGCATTGCAACAGGGGGCGGCCCTGGGGCCAACGTCCTGACTTTC. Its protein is CASSIATGGGPGANVLTF.